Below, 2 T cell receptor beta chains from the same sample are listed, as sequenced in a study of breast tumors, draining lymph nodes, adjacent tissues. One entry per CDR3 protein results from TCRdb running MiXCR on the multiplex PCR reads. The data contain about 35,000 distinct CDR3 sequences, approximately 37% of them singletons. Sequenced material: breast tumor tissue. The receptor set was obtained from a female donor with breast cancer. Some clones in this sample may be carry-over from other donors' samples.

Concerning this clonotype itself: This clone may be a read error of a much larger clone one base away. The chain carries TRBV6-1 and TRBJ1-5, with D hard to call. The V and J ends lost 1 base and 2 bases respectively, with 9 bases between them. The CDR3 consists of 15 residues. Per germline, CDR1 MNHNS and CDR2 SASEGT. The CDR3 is CASSEGSSGNQPQHF. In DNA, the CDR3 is TGTGCCAGCAGTGAAGGTAGTTCTGGCAATCAGCCCCAGCATTTT.

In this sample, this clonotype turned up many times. The CDR3 here is CASNRRTLGPIEQFF. For the CDR3, the DNA is TGTGCCAGCAACCGACGTACTTTGGGACCCATTGAGCAGTTCTTC. The gene calls are TRBV5-6 and TRBJ2-1; possibly TRBD1 or TRBD2 for D (5 bases each). The CDR3 contains 15 residues. V was clipped by 6 bases and J by 9 bases, with 22 bases between them. Germline lookup yields CDR1 SGHDT and CDR2 YYEEEE.